The 28 T cell receptor beta chains below all came from one sample that was sequenced in a study of cytomegalovirus exposure and HLA in healthy donors. PCR primers comprised 60 Vbeta and 13 Jbeta primers. Clones were read by immunoSEQ multiplex PCR, and TCRdb kept only the in-frame ones, dropping some. The table lists some 150,000 clones, around 65% of them singletons. The specimen sequenced was PBMCs. Receptor source: a woman in her 30s in good health and CMV-seropositive.

This clone was seen a handful of times. The rearrangement uses TRBV6-1 and TRBJ2-2, with 9 bases fitting TRBD1. V lost 3 bases and J lost 9; bases outside the gene matches: 11. Per germline, CDR1 MNHNS and CDR2 SASEGT. The CDR3 has 16 amino acids. The chain's CDR3 is CASSDGDRVLSRELFF. The CDR3 nucleotides are TGTGCCAGCAGTGATGGGGACAGGGTTCTTAGCAGGGAGCTGTTTTTT.

This clone appeared a few times. V is TRBV5-4 and J is TRBJ1-4; D call uncertain. The CDR3 runs 16 residues. Trimming removed 0 bases from V and 0 bases from J, with 9 bases in between. The V gene's germline CDR1 is SGHNT and CDR2 YYREEE (reference sequence). CDR3 sequence reads: CASSLVGRATNEKLFF. The DNA of the CDR3 is TGTGCCAGCAGCTTGGTAGGGAGAGCAACTAATGAAAAACTGTTTTTT.

This chain uses TRBV5-6 with TRBJ2-5; 7 nucleotides line up with TRBD1. This CDR3 contains 14 residues. The V segment lost 0 bases and the J segment 6 bases; nucleotides outside the gene matches: 5. Germline V CDR1 and CDR2: SGHDT, YYEEEE. The CDR3 sequence is CASSLGQGIKTQYF. The CDR3, as DNA: TGTGCCAGCAGCTTGGGACAGGGAATAAAGACCCAGTACTTC.

This clone was seen only a few times. This CDR3 is CSVEEGAGELFF. The CDR3 DNA reads TGCAGCGTTGAGGAGGGTGCCGGGGAGCTGTTTTTT. The chain couples TRBV29-1 to TRBJ2-2; weak D call: TRBD2 (6 bases). V was cut by 3 bases and J by 6 bases, with 8 bases left in between. Germline V gives CDR1 SQVTM, CDR2 ANQGSEA. The CDR3 length is 12 residues.

The V and J genes are TRBV2 and TRBJ2-3, with 7 bases lining up with TRBD2. This CDR3 comprises 12 residues. The germline V gene has CDR1 SNHLY and CDR2 FYNNEI. V was clipped by 7 bases and J by 5 bases; unmatched bases: 3. CDR3 nucleotide sequence: TGTGCCAGCAAGGTAGCGGGAGATACGCAGTATTTT. Amino acid sequence: CASKVAGDTQYF.

The chain uses TRBV9 and TRBJ1-1; 7 bases map to TRBD1. The germline CDR1 and CDR2 sequences are SGDLS and YYNGEE. V trimming: 0 bases; J trimming: 11 bases; junction bases outside the gene matches: 7. The CDR3 runs 13 residues. Here the CDR3 reads CASSVDLGGAAFF. The CDR3 DNA reads TGTGCCAGCAGCGTAGATCTAGGGGGCGCGGCTTTCTTT.

The V and J genes are TRBV11-3 and TRBJ2-3; TRBD1 agrees at 10 bases. Germline CDR1 is SGHNT and CDR2 is YENEEA. Losses at the gene ends were 5 bases for V and 4 bases for J; bases not matched to a gene: 6. The CDR3 is made up of 15 amino acids. CDR3 sequence: CASSPPGQGPDTQYF. The CDR3, as DNA: TGTGCCAGCAGCCCCCCGGGACAGGGGCCAGATACGCAGTATTTT.

The chain couples TRBV19 to TRBJ1-2, with D hard to call. This CDR3 spans 14 amino acids. Germline CDR1 LNHDA, CDR2 SQIVND (reference sequence). Trimming stripped 3 bases from V and 5 bases from J, with 13 bases between. In DNA, the CDR3 is TGTGCCAGTAGTATTAAGTCCTGGAGTTATGGCTACACCTTC. Translated: CASSIKSWSYGYTF.

The CDR3 here is CAWSTSGGTNTQYF. The DNA of the CDR3 is TGTGCCTGGAGTACTAGCGGGGGAACCAATACGCAGTATTTT. V usage is TRBV30 and J usage is TRBJ2-3, with TRBD2 matching over 11 bases. Germline CDR1 reads GTSNPN; CDR2 reads SVGIG (reference sequence). V lost 2 bases and J lost 7; bases outside the gene matches: 5. This CDR3 has 14 residues. Filled out from reference TRBV30 and TRBJ2-3, the complete variable domain reads SQTIHQWPATLVQPVGSPLSLECTVEGTSNPNLYWYRQAAGRGLQLLFYSVGIGQISSEVPQNLSASRPQDRQFILSSKKLLLSDSGFYLCAWSTSGGTNTQYFGPGTRLTVL.

This chain links TRBV20-1 with TRBJ1-5; D is ambiguous. CDR3 size: 10 residues. The germline gives CDR1 DFQATT, CDR2 SNEGSKA (reference sequence). Trimming cost V 6 bases and J 4 bases, with 4 bases left between them. The CDR3 spells CSASNQPQHF. The CDR3, as DNA: TGCAGTGCCTCGAATCAGCCCCAGCATTTT.

The chain employs TRBV12-2 and TRBJ2-1; TRBD2 was called by the table and not checked on the DNA. TRBV12-2 is assigned pseudogene status. CDR3 length: 18 amino acids. CDR3 DNA: TGTGCAAGTCGCTGCCCGGGACTAGCGGGGAGCTCCTACAATGAGCAGTTCTTC. Its translation: CASRCPGLAGSSYNEQFF.

This chain uses TRBV5-1 with TRBJ1-1; no clear D gene. CDR3 length: 13 amino acids. The germline CDR1 and CDR2 sequences are SGHRS and YFSETQ. Between the trimmed V and J ends, which lost 0 bases and 4 bases, there was a span of 7 bases. The CDR3 reads CASSLAVSTEAFF. For the CDR3, the DNA is TGCGCCAGCAGCTTGGCCGTTAGCACTGAAGCTTTCTTT. The full variable domain, in which reference TRBV5-1 and TRBJ1-1 provide the parts outside the CDR3, is KAGVTQTPRYLIKTRGQQVTLSCSPISGHRSVSWYQQTPGQGLQFLFEYFSETQRNKGNFPGRFSGRQFSNSRSEMNVSTLELGDSALYLCASSLAVSTEAFFGQGTRLTVV.

This rearrangement joins TRBV10-1 to TRBJ1-3, with D possibly matching TRBD1 (6 bases). V lost 0 bases and J lost 7, with 13 bases in between. From germline, CDR1 is WNHNN and CDR2 SYGVQD (reference sequence). The CDR3 sequence is 15 residues long. This chain's CDR3 is CASSESSGDRNTIYF. CDR3 nucleotides: TGCGCCAGCAGTGAGTCTTCAGGGGATCGGAACACCATATATTTT.

This clone has only a few counts. The V call is TRBV7-9, the J call TRBJ2-3; D is undetermined. This CDR3 is 11 amino acids long. The germline CDR1 and CDR2 sequences are SEHNR and FQNEAQ (reference sequence). Trimming stripped 3 bases from V and 6 bases from J, with 4 bases between. This CDR3 reads CASSFMDTQYF. CDR3 coding DNA: TGTGCCAGCAGCTTCATGGATACGCAGTATTTT.

This clone was recorded a few times. The rearrangement uses TRBV14 and TRBJ2-1, with 10 bases fitting TRBD2. After removal of 6 bases from V and 10 bases from J, the junction contained 15 bases not matched to a gene. The CDR3 extends over 16 amino acids. CDR1 and CDR2 (germline): SGHDN, FVKESK. CDR3 nucleotides: TGTGCCAGCAGTTATCTCAGTCTAGCGGGAGTGGGGGAGCAGTTCTTC. This encodes CASSYLSLAGVGEQFF.

This chain connects TRBV4-2 to TRBJ2-1; maybe TRBD2 (5 bases). CDR3 length: 13 residues. CDR1 is LGHNA and CDR2 is YNFKEQ in the germline V gene. Trimming cost V 3 bases and J 11 bases, with 14 bases left between them. The CDR3 nucleotides are TGTGCCAGCAGCCAGGAGGCGGGCTCGAAGCAGTTCTTC. Translation gives CASSQEAGSKQFF.

This chain uses TRBV4-1 with TRBJ2-5; 12 bases are shared with TRBD2. The V gene's germline CDR1 is MGHRA and CDR2 YSYEKL. V was clipped by 4 bases and J by 5 bases; unmatched bases: 2. The CDR3 sequence is 14 residues long. The CDR3 DNA reads TGCGCCAGCAGCCCGGGACTAGCGGGCGAGACCCAGTACTTC. It encodes CASSPGLAGETQYF.

The CDR3 protein is CASSLGRGTGSGYGYTF. For the CDR3, the DNA is TGTGCCAGCAGCTTAGGCAGGGGGACAGGGTCAGGCTATGGCTACACCTTC. V is TRBV13 and J is TRBJ1-2, with 9 bases that match TRBD1. The germline V gene encodes CDR1 PRHDT and CDR2 FYEKMQ (reference sequence). The trim removed 0 bases at V and 4 bases at J, leaving 9 bases unmatched. The CDR3 extends over 17 amino acids.

The V and J genes are TRBV27 and TRBJ2-2; 8 bases fit TRBD2. V dropped 3 bases and J dropped 6; count of bases not matched to a gene: 6. The CDR3 loop spans 15 amino acids. Germline CDR1 is MNHEY and CDR2 is SMNVEV (reference sequence). CDR3 loop: CASSFGGLASGELFF. CDR3 DNA: TGTGCCAGCAGTTTTGGCGGACTAGCTTCCGGGGAGCTGTTTTTT.

This clone appeared a few times. V is TRBV6-5 and J is TRBJ2-1; D possibly corresponds to TRBD2 (6 bases). The CDR3 loop spans 15 amino acids. V lost 6 bases to trimming and J lost 5 bases, with 17 bases between them. The germline V gene encodes CDR1 MNHEY and CDR2 SVGAGI. The CDR3 region has the DNA TGTGCCAGCAGGGCGGGATTAAGGGATCACAATGAGCAGTTCTTC. This encodes CASRAGLRDHNEQFF.

V is TRBV4-1 and J is TRBJ1-3, with 7 bases aligning to TRBD1. Germline CDR1 reads MGHRA; CDR2 reads YSYEKL. J was trimmed by 4 bases and V by 1 base; bases with no gene match: 7. This CDR3 comprises 16 residues. The CDR3: CASSQGQQGLGNTIYF. As DNA, the CDR3 is TGCGCCAGCAGCCAAGGTCAACAGGGGTTAGGAAACACCATATATTTT.

This rearrangement joins TRBV23-1 to TRBJ2-1; 8 bases are a match to TRBD1. TRBV23-1 is an ORF for which the function is uncertain. The CDR3 sequence is 17 residues long. V dropped 4 bases and J dropped 8; count of bases not matched to a gene: 16. DNA of the CDR3: TGCGCCAGCAGTCCCAGGTTGGGGACAGGAATTGTCGATGAGCAGTTCTTC. Protein: CASSPRLGTGIVDEQFF.

The genes are TRBV2 and TRBJ2-7; D uncertain. The ends were cut back, 6 bases at V and 3 bases at J, with 6 bases in the middle. CDR1 is SNHLY, CDR2 FYNNEI, per germline. The CDR3 extends over 11 amino acids. The CDR3: CASRVYYEQYF. CDR3 in DNA: TGTGCCAGCAGAGTCTACTACGAGCAGTACTTC.

The chain joins TRBV5-1 to TRBJ1-2; the D is unclear. The V gene's germline CDR1 is SGHRS and CDR2 YFSETQ. The CDR3 runs to 13 residues. Deletions cut 4 bases from V and 3 bases from J, with 10 bases between. CDR3 sequence: CASSERVDYGYTF. CDR3 DNA: TGCGCCAGCAGCGAGAGGGTCGACTATGGCTACACCTTC.

The chain has TRBV7-9 and TRBJ1-2; a weak D match, TRBD1 (5 bases). The CDR3 is 15 residues long. The germline gives CDR1 SEHNR, CDR2 FQNEAQ (reference sequence). Deletions cut 2 bases from V and 2 bases from J, with 12 bases between. The DNA for the CDR3 is TGTGCCAGCAGCTTATTCAGGACAACGAACTATGGCTACACCTTC. Amino acid sequence: CASSLFRTTNYGYTF.

The chain employs TRBV2 and TRBJ2-7, with TRBD1 matching over 8 bases. The CDR3 totals 15 residues. Trimming took 6 bases from V and 2 from J; bases not matched to a gene: 9. Germline CDR1 reads SNHLY; CDR2 reads FYNNEI. The CDR3 reads CASRGTGRLAYEQYF. CDR3 sequence (DNA): TGTGCCAGCAGGGGGACAGGTCGACTAGCCTACGAGCAGTACTTC.

This clone was picked up a small number of times. The V and J genes are TRBV6-1 and TRBJ2-5; a possible D gene is TRBD2 (5 bases). V lost 5 bases, J lost 1 base, and 8 bases lay in between. There are 13 residues in the CDR3. CDR1 is MNHNS, CDR2 SASEGT, per germline. CDR3 amino acids: CASSKDFQETQYF. CDR3 nucleotide sequence: TGTGCCAGCAGTAAGGACTTCCAAGAGACCCAGTACTTC.

The chain links TRBV2 to TRBJ2-3; 9 bases map to TRBD1. The CDR3 runs 20 residues. The ends lost 6 bases at V and 1 base at J; junction bases unmatched: 20. Germline V lookup: CDR1 SNHLY, CDR2 FYNNEI. In DNA, the CDR3 is TGTGCCAGCAGGGGTCAGCTGGGGACAGGGTCAATTGGGGGCACAGATACGCAGTATTTT. Its translation is CASRGQLGTGSIGGTDTQYF. Complete variable domain (other parts from reference TRBV2 and TRBJ2-3): EPEVTQTPSHQVTQMGQEVILRCVPISNHLYFYWYRQILGQKVEFLVSFYNNEISEKSEIFDDQFSVERPDGSNFTLKIRSTKLEDSAMYFCASRGQLGTGSIGGTDTQYFGPGTRLTVL.